This T cell receptor (beta chain) is from a study of T cell repertoires in cytomegalovirus infection. The wider study: Used in the study were CMV epitopes, some recently identified and HLA-C-restricted, others well-studied and HLA-B-restricted. A matching HLA type, together with CMV infection, was signaled by public TCR beta signatures. Overall study results and limits: Carriage of CMV together with the relevant HLA was identifiable through cumulative public TCR beta family frequency. The ex vivo response was dominated by HLA-C-restricted CMV-specific TCR beta clonotypes.

The CDR3 spans 18 residues. Unmatched junction bases numbered 13, after V lost 4 bases and J lost 4 bases. Germline V lookup: CDR1 LNHDA, CDR2 SQIVND (reference sequence). TCRdb recomputed calls from the reads with MiXCR, one row per CDR3 protein. The sample consists of nearly 700,000 distinct CDR3 sequences, roughly 36% of them appearing once. A remark on this clonotype: Antigen specificity is unknown.

The sequences come from cultured PBMCs, collected from culture after CMV antigen stimulation. This receptor was identified in a human donor in good health (CMV status not recorded). Some clones in this sample may be carry-over from other donors' samples. The chain is built from TRBV19 and TRBJ2-1; 10 nucleotides align to TRBD2. The CDR3 region has the DNA TGTGCCAGTAGTACTAGCGGGAGTTGGCCTACGCAGTACAATGAGCAGTTCTTC. Translating it yields CASSTSGSWPTQYNEQFF.